The 5 T cell receptor beta chains given below trace back to one sample, sequenced in a study of regulatory T cells in long-lasting Graves disease. The time point here: persistent/refractory GD, antithyroid drugs over 5 years with positive TRAb. Construction of the TCR library relied on RNA isolated from PBMCs. To make TCR beta libraries, researchers used iRepertoire HTBI primers and Arm-PCR of CDR3 regions. One entry per CDR3 protein, called by TCRdb with MiXCR from the multiplex PCR reads. The table lists about 660,000 distinct CDR3 sequences, 25% to 35% of them singletons. The material was peripheral blood mononuclear cells (PBMCs), obtained when the disease was refractory, from a patient treated with antithyroid drugs. Receptors originate from a female donor with Graves disease.

Points on this clonotype: One junction end does not reproduce the germline sequence, and a read error may be involved. This sequence joins TRBV11-2 and TRBJ2-4; 8 nucleotides agree with TRBD1. This CDR3 spans 18 amino acids. Germline-derived CDR1 and CDR2 are SGHAT and FQNNGV. The CDR3 is CASSSAPGQGGSKSIQYF. CDR3 bases: TGTGCCAGCAGCTCCGCCCCCGGACAGGGTGGTTCCAAAAGCATTCAGTACTTC.

The chain is built from TRBV2 and TRBJ1-2; tentative D call: TRBD1 (6 bases). V lost 0 bases and J lost 5, with 13 bases in between. CDR3 length: 15 amino acids. CDR1 is SNHLY and CDR2 is FYNNEI in the germline V gene. The CDR3 reads CASSEAREGGYGYTF. CDR3 nucleotides: TGTGCCAGCAGTGAAGCACGGGAGGGGGGTTATGGCTACACCTTC.

This clonotype has ten or more counts. This chain links TRBV12-3 or TRBV12-4 with TRBJ1-1, with D perhaps TRBD1 (6 bases). Trimming pared 5 bases from V and 0 bases from J, leaving 13 bases between. This CDR3 has 15 amino acids. The CDR3 nucleotides are TGTGCCAGCAGTCCGCGGGACACCATGAACACTGAAGCTTTCTTT. This translates into CASSPRDTMNTEAFF.

This clonotype was observed a handful of times. The V and J genes are TRBV19 and TRBJ1-2, with D uncertain. V shed 3 bases and J shed 4 bases, with 15 bases lying between them. This CDR3 has 15 residues. Germline values: CDR1 LNHDA, CDR2 SQIVND (reference sequence). DNA of the CDR3: TGTGCCAGTAGTATCGGAAATTCGAGGAGCTATGGCTACACCTTC. Translation gives CASSIGNSRSYGYTF.

J is TRBJ2-7 and V is TRBV27; 7 bases line up with TRBD2. V shed 4 bases, J shed 5 bases, and the junction held 11 bases outside the gene matches. Germline V gene lookup returns CDR1 MNHEY and CDR2 SMNVEV (reference sequence). The CDR3 has 15 amino acids. CDR3 coding DNA: TGTGCCAGCAGTTCGAGGACTAGTCTTTTGAACGAGCAGTACTTC. This encodes CASSSRTSLLNEQYF.